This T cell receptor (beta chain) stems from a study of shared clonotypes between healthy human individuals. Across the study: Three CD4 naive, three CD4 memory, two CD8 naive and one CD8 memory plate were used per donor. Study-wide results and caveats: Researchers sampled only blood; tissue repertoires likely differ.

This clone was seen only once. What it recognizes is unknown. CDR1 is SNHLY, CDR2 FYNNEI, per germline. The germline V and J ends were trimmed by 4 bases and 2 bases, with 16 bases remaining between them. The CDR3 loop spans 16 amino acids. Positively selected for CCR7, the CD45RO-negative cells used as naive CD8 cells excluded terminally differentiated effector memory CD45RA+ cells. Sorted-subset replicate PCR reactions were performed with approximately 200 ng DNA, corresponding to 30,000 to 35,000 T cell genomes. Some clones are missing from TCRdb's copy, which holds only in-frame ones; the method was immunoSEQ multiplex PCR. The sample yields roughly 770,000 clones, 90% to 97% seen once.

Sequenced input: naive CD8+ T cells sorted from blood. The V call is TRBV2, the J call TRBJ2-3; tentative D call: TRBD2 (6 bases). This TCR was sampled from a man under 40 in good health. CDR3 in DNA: TGTGCCAGCAGTGTTGTCTCCGGAGGGCCCACAGATACGCAGTATTTT. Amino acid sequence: CASSVVSGGPTDTQYF.